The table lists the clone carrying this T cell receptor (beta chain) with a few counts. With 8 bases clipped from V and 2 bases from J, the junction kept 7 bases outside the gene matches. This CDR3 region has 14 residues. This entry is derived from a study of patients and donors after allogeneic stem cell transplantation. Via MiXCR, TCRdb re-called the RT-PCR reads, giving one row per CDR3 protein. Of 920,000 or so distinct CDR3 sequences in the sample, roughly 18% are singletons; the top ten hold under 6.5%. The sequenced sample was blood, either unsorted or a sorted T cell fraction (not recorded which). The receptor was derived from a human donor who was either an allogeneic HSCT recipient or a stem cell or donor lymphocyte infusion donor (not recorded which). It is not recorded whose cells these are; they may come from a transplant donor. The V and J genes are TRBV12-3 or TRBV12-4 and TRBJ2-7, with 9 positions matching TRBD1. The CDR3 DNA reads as TGTGCCAGCGGGACAGGGACAGGGACCTACGAGCAGTACTTC. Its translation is CASGTGTGTYEQYF.